The present T cell receptor beta chain was sequenced within a study of cytomegalovirus exposure and HLA in healthy donors. On the study more broadly: The approximately 120 million unique TCR beta sequences, from roughly 180 million T cells, were found by an earlier analysis. Study-wide points: Previously analyzed data showed that most TCR beta V segments were productive at a frequency of about 87% or about 30%.

PCR amplification relied on 60 Vbeta primers (plus 13 Jbeta primers). The assay was immunoSEQ multiplex PCR, and TCRdb's table has in-frame clones only and misses some. The data contain 200,000 or so clones, 82% of them singletons. Notes on this clone: The antigen is undetermined.

V was trimmed by 8 bases and J by 2 bases, leaving 19 bases between them. In germline, CDR1 is MDHEN, CDR2 SYDVKM. The CDR3 has 15 residues. This receptor was taken from a woman younger than 35 in good health and CMV-seronegative. V and J are TRBV28 and TRBJ2-7, with a tentative D call TRBD1 (6 bases). Source material: PBMCs. Written as DNA, the CDR3 is TGTGCCAGCGGGGATGGCGACAGGAGGACCTACGAGCAGTACTTC. This codes for CASGDGDRRTYEQYF.